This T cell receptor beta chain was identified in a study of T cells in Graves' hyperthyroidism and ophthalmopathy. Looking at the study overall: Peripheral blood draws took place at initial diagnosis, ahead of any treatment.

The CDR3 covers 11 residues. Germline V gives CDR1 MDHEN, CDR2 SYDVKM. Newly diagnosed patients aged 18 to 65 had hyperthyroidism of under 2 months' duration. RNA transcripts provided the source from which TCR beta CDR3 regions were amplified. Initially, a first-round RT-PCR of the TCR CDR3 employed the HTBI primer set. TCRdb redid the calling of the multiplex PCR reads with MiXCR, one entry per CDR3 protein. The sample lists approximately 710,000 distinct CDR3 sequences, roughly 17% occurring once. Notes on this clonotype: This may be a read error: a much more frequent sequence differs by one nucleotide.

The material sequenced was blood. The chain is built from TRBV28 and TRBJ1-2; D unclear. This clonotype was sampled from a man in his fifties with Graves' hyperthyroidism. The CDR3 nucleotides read TGTGCCAGCAGTTTAGCGACTGGCTGCACCTTC. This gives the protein CASSLATGCTF.